Sequencing of this TCR beta chain was carried out in a study of blood T cell repertoires in COVID-19. Looking at the study overall: The United States, Italy and Spain were the sources of the acute and convalescent COVID-19 samples. The cDNA or gDNA used as material had been derived from T cells, B-cell-depleted T cells, or PBMCs.

Original data processing: How many nucleated cells were present was estimated from reference gene primer amplification. Sequenced by immunoSEQ multiplex PCR; TCRdb stores in-frame clones only, minus some. That table supplies the V and J calls and clone size; D and trimming were determined from the DNA. Here the sample spans 200,000 to 300,000 clones, less than 90% being singletons. The CDR3 is 13 residues long. Per germline, CDR1 LNHNV and CDR2 YYDKDF (reference sequence). Germline trimming cut 5 bases from V and 8 bases from J; bases unmatched to any gene: 8. The receptor was isolated from a man aged 25 to 45 with active or convalescent COVID-19. The chain uses TRBV15 and TRBJ1-2, with 7 bases aligning to TRBD1. The specimen was peripheral blood. As DNA, the CDR3 is TGTGCCACCAGCGCCGACAGGGTCGGCGGCTACACCTTC. Residues: CATSADRVGGYTF.